The 8 T cell receptor beta chains reported below all come from one sample, sequenced in a study of T cell responses to AZD1222 COVID-19 vaccine. Here immunoSEQ multiplex PCR was the method, and the copy in TCRdb shows in-frame clones only, minus some. The top ten hold roughly 3% of the sample, which has some 100,000 clones, around nine tenths seen once. The sample here was peripheral blood, taken on day 0 of AZD1222 vaccination. The origin of the receptors is an adult in good health.

The rearrangement uses TRBV3-1 (or the pseudogene TRBV3-2) and TRBJ2-5; D may be TRBD1 (5 bases). Germline V gene data show CDR1 as LGHDT and CDR2 as YNNKEL (reference sequence). The CDR3 spans 14 residues. Trimming stripped 6 bases from V and 0 bases from J, with 11 bases between. CDR3: CASSRQGYQETQYF. CDR3 bases: TGTGCCAGCAGTAGGCAGGGATACCAAGAGACCCAGTACTTC.

The CDR3 nucleotides read TGTGCCAGCAGCCTACAGGGGGTAAATGGCTACACCTTC. Protein sequence: CASSLQGVNGYTF. The V call is TRBV2, the J call TRBJ1-2; 8 nucleotides match TRBD1. The ends lost 6 bases at V and 6 bases at J; junction bases unmatched: 6. This CDR3 has 13 amino acids. The germline V gene encodes CDR1 SNHLY and CDR2 FYNNEI.

The chain links TRBV19 to TRBJ2-7; the D is unclear. CDR1 and CDR2 from the germline V gene are LNHDA and SQIVND (reference sequence). V lost 4 bases and J lost 2, with 9 bases in between. The CDR3 has 13 amino acids. The CDR3 sequence: CASSTRNTYEQYF. The CDR3 region has the DNA TGTGCCAGTAGTACTAGAAACACCTACGAGCAGTACTTC.

The gene calls are TRBV11-2 and TRBJ2-3; TRBD2 matches at 11 bases. The CDR3 contains 15 residues. Germline V lookup: CDR1 SGHAT, CDR2 FQNNGV. Trimming at V came to 1 base and at J to 4 bases, leaving 1 base not matched to a gene. Here the CDR3 reads CASSLALAGADTQYF. The CDR3 nucleotides read TGTGCCAGCAGCTTAGCACTAGCGGGGGCAGATACGCAGTATTTT.

This chain links TRBV2 with TRBJ2-2; no definite D call. Germline CDR1 and CDR2: SNHLY and FYNNEI. Trimming cost V 4 bases and J 3 bases, with 9 bases left between them. The length of the CDR3 is 14 residues. The CDR3 bases are TGTGCCAGCAGTGCCCTCAAGGACACCGGGGAGCTGTTTTTT. Amino acids: CASSALKDTGELFF.

The rearrangement uses TRBV7-3 and TRBJ1-1; no clear D gene. CDR1 SGHTA and CDR2 FQGTGA come from the germline V gene. This CDR3 is built from 13 residues. V was pared by 0 bases and J by 7 bases, with 9 bases between. For the CDR3, the DNA is TGTGCCAGCAGCTTAACTAGGGATGATGAAGCTTTCTTT. Its translation: CASSLTRDDEAFF. The whole variable domain, remainder taken from reference TRBV7-3 and TRBJ1-1, is GAGVSQTPSNKVTEKGKYVELRCDPISGHTALYWYRQSLGQGPEFLIYFQGTGAADDSGLPNDRFFAVRPEGSVSTLKIQRTERGDSAVYLCASSLTRDDEAFFGQGTRLTVV.

The sample holds a few counts of this clone. This chain joins TRBV3-1 (or the pseudogene TRBV3-2) and TRBJ1-1; perhaps TRBD1 as D (5 bases). V shed 1 base and J shed 4 bases, with 7 bases lying between them. The germline gives CDR1 LGHDT, CDR2 YNNKEL (reference sequence). The CDR3 totals 13 residues. DNA of the CDR3: TGTGCCAGCAGCCAAGTTGGGGGCACTGAAGCTTTCTTT. As protein: CASSQVGGTEAFF.

The count of this clone is one. This sequence joins TRBV27 and TRBJ1-6; D is perhaps TRBD1 (5 bases). Trimming took 7 bases from V and 2 from J, leaving 9 bases between them. The CDR3 is 14 residues long. CDR1 is MNHEY, CDR2 SMNVEV, per germline (reference sequence). The CDR3 protein is CASTPRAYNSPLHF. For the CDR3, the DNA is TGTGCCAGCACCCCCAGGGCCTATAATTCACCCCTCCACTTT.